This T cell receptor beta chain was found in a study of T-cell memory formation after mild COVID-19. Study-wide results and limits: A balance of CD4 and CD8 characterized clones contracting day 15 to 85, whereas later expanders leaned CD4+. Second-wave clones reaching peak frequency on day 37 lacked confirmed SARS-CoV-2 specificity.

TCRdb used MiXCR to reprocess the 5' RACE reads, holding one entry per CDR3 protein. The table shows around 390,000 distinct CDR3 sequences, with approximately 15% occurring only once. In the case of this clonotype: Its cognate antigen is unknown.

Germline CDR1 reads SGHTA; CDR2 reads FQGTGA. This CDR3 is 16 amino acids long. V dropped 5 bases and J dropped 5 bases, with 19 bases sitting between them. The chain couples TRBV7-3 to TRBJ1-5; weak D call: TRBD1 (6 bases). Sequencing input: PBMCs or a T cell subset sorted from them (not recorded which). The receptor was isolated from a man aged 18 to 30 who had mild COVID-19 (a few samples of this study predate the infection). Cell type and time point are not known. The DNA of the CDR3 is TGTGCCAGCAGCCGAATTGGCAGGGGAGGTGATCAGCCCCAGCATTTT. Translated: CASSRIGRGGDQPQHF.